This entry is about one T cell receptor beta chain. Adults between about 18 and 89 years of age took part from fewer than 30 US areas. In the authors' methods: How many nucleated cells were present was estimated from reference gene primer amplification. Assay used: immunoSEQ multiplex PCR; TCRdb lists only in-frame clones, some missing. V and J calls and clone size are as listed in that table; D and trimming were resolved from the DNA. The sample holds a few hundred thousand clones, roughly four fifths seen once. The data are from a study of blood T cell repertoires in COVID-19. Background on the study: Acute and convalescent COVID-19 samples came from the United States, Italy and Spain. The cDNA or gDNA used as material had been derived from T cells, B-cell-depleted T cells, or PBMCs.

This CDR3 is built from 14 residues. V lost 2 bases and J lost 2, with 8 bases in between. Germline V gives CDR1 SGHRS, CDR2 YFSETQ. This sequence originates from a man aged 35 to 55 who had recovered from COVID-19. Sequenced material: PBMCs or T cells enriched from blood (not recorded which). The chain combines TRBV5-1 with TRBJ2-1; no definite D call. In DNA, the CDR3 is TGCGCCAGCAGCTTATCACAGACCTACAATGAGCAGTTCTTC. Amino acids: CASSLSQTYNEQFF.